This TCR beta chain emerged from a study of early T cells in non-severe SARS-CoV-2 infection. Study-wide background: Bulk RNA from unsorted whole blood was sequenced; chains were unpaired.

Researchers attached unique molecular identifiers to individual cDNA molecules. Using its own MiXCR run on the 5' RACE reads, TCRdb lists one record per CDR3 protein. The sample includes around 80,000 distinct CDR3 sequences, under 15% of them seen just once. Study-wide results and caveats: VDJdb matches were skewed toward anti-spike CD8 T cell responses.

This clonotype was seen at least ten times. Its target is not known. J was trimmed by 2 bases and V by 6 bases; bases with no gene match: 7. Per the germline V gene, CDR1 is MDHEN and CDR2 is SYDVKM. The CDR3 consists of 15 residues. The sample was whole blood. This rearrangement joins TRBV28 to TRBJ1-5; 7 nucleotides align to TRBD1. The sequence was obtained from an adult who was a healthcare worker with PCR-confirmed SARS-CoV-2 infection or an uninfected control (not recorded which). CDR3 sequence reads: CASRTGGQGNQPQHF. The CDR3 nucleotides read TGTGCCAGCAGGACGGGCGGACAGGGCAATCAGCCCCAGCATTTT.